The clone carrying this T cell receptor beta chain was seen more than once but under ten times. Its antigen remains unknown. Investigators excluded patients with uncontrolled infection, other autoimmune disease, pregnancy or lactation. The sample originates from a study of T cells in Graves' hyperthyroidism and ophthalmopathy. Turning to the study itself: At the time of initial diagnosis and before any treatment, peripheral blood was collected.

Germline CDR1 and CDR2: SGHTA and FQGNSA. The CDR3 is 12 residues long. Deletions cut 4 bases from V and 8 bases from J, with 9 bases between. Notes on the study in general: The model foresaw ophthalmopathy a median roughly 6.3 months prior to onset. Clonotypes that were expanded in thyroid above 0.001 mostly appeared in blood too.

Amplification targeted TCR beta CDR3 regions from RNA transcripts. Using the HTBI primer set, a first-round RT-PCR was run on the TCR CDR3. TCRdb passed the multiplex PCR reads through MiXCR, listing each CDR3 protein once. The sample has roughly 500,000 distinct CDR3 sequences, approximately 15% seen once; the top ten hold 5% to 7%. Sequenced material: blood. The V gene is TRBV7-2, the J gene TRBJ1-5; D gene unclear. This sequence originates from a woman in her 30s with Graves' hyperthyroidism that later progressed to Graves' ophthalmopathy. CDR3 residues: CASSSQREPQHF. CDR3 DNA: TGTGCCAGCAGCTCACAGAGGGAGCCCCAGCATTTT.